These 21 T cell receptor beta chains originate from one sample sequenced in a study of blood T cell repertoires in COVID-19. The data were produced by immunoSEQ multiplex PCR, yet TCRdb's version contains in-frame clones alone and is incomplete. Counted here are 400,000 to 450,000 clones, about 87% occurring once; the ten biggest clones make up roughly 12%. The sequenced sample was peripheral blood. All receptors derive from a woman aged 45-60 years with COVID-19, enrolled during active disease.

V usage is TRBV14 and J usage is TRBJ1-2; no reliable D call. The CDR3 length is 14 residues. The germline CDR1 and CDR2 sequences are SGHDN and FVKESK. Trimming removed 1 base from V and 5 bases from J, with 11 bases in between. CDR3 in amino acids: CASSQADSLYGYTF. CDR3 DNA: TGTGCCAGCAGCCAAGCGGACTCTCTGTATGGCTACACCTTC.

V usage is TRBV29-1 and J usage is TRBJ1-1; 7 bases fit TRBD1. Germline CDR1 reads SQVTM; CDR2 reads ANQGSEA. This CDR3 is 16 amino acids long. Trimming removed 6 bases from V and 0 bases from J; junction bases left unmatched: 13. Here the CDR3 reads CSVGIYRGQLNTEAFF. Written as DNA, the CDR3 is TGCAGCGTCGGTATATATAGGGGACAGCTGAACACTGAAGCTTTCTTT.

This sequence joins TRBV6-5 and TRBJ1-5; D is unclear. There are 12 residues in the CDR3. The V end was cut by 4 bases, the J end by 4 bases, with 5 bases between. The germline V gene has CDR1 MNHEY and CDR2 SVGAGI. CDR3 loop: CASSWRNQPQHF. The CDR3 DNA follows: TGTGCCAGCAGTTGGCGGAATCAGCCCCAGCATTTT.

This sequence joins TRBV24-1 and TRBJ2-5, with 9 bases aligning to TRBD1. The CDR3 spans 17 residues. Germline V gives CDR1 KGHDR, CDR2 SFDVKD. The trim removed 4 bases at V and 7 bases at J, leaving 15 bases unmatched. CDR3: CATSDPSDRGRGGTQYF. The CDR3 DNA follows: TGTGCCACCAGTGACCCCTCGGACAGGGGACGAGGTGGGACCCAGTACTTC.

Only one count was recorded for this clone. DNA of the CDR3: TGTGCCAGTAGTGCCCGGAGTGGACAGGGGGCGGGGGAGCAGTACTTC. Protein sequence: CASSARSGQGAGEQYF. The chain uses TRBV19 and TRBJ2-7, with 11 bases matching TRBD1. J lost 7 bases, V lost 5 bases, and 13 bases had no gene match. The V gene's germline CDR1 is LNHDA and CDR2 SQIVND (reference sequence). This CDR3 contains 16 residues.

The chain has TRBV5-8 and TRBJ1-5; 12 bases fit TRBD1. The CDR3 runs 17 residues. Germline V gene sequence: CDR1 SGHTS, CDR2 YDEGEE. Trimming removed 4 bases from V and 3 bases from J; junction bases left unmatched: 8. In DNA, the CDR3 is TGTGCCAGCAGCCGGGACAGGGGGCGAGCTGACAATCAGCCCCAGCATTTT. Translated: CASSRDRGRADNQPQHF.

The rearrangement joins TRBV27 to TRBJ2-7, with D possibly TRBD2 on 6 matching bases. With 8 bases removed from V and 3 bases from J, the gap between germline ends came to 17 bases. Per the germline V gene, CDR1 is MNHEY and CDR2 is SMNVEV (reference sequence). This CDR3 comprises 14 residues. The CDR3 here is CASGRPGVGYEQYF. In DNA form, the CDR3 reads TGTGCCAGCGGAAGACCGGGGGTTGGCTACGAGCAGTACTTC.

This clone was counted a few times. The chain links TRBV12-3 or TRBV12-4 to TRBJ1-1, with D perhaps TRBD1 (5 bases). V lost 7 bases and J 1 base, leaving 10 bases between the germline ends. The CDR3 consists of 13 residues. The CDR3 DNA reads as TGTGCCAGCAACCAGGGCTGGAACACTGAAGCTTTCTTT. Translated, it gives CASNQGWNTEAFF.

J is TRBJ1-2 and V is TRBV6-5, with unresolved D. The length of the CDR3 is 13 residues. Trimming removed 0 bases at V and 6 bases at J, with 8 bases between. Germline V CDR1 and CDR2: MNHEY, SVGAGI. In DNA form, the CDR3 reads TGTGCCAGCAGTTACTCGACCGGGAATGGCTACACCTTC. As protein: CASSYSTGNGYTF.

This clone was found once. The chain recombines TRBV5-1 with TRBJ1-3; D remains unclear. The CDR3 consists of 17 residues. The germline gives CDR1 SGHRS, CDR2 YFSETQ. V gave up 4 bases and J gave up 0 bases, with 17 bases separating them. The chain's CDR3 is CASSAASMGSSGNTIYF. CDR3 nucleotide sequence: TGCGCCAGCAGCGCGGCTTCGATGGGGAGCTCTGGAAACACCATATATTTT. Together with reference TRBV5-1 and TRBJ1-3, the CDR3 gives the full variable domain: KAGVTQTPRYLIKTRGQQVTLSCSPISGHRSVSWYQQTPGQGLQFLFEYFSETQRNKGNFPGRFSGRQFSNSRSEMNVSTLELGDSALYLCASSAASMGSSGNTIYFGEGSWLTVV.

The chain has TRBV5-5 and TRBJ1-4; no reliable D call. With 0 bases removed from V and 3 bases from J, the gap between germline ends came to 12 bases. The CDR3 spans 16 residues. CDR1 and CDR2 (germline): SGHKS, YYEKEE (reference sequence). The CDR3 DNA sequence: TGTGCCAGCAGCTTGGGTCGCGGAGGCGCTAATGAAAAACTGTTTTTT. Its translation: CASSLGRGGANEKLFF. Full variable domain (outside the CDR3, taken from reference TRBV5-5 and TRBJ1-4): DAGVTQSPTHLIKTRGQQVTLRCSPISGHKSVSWYQQVLGQGPQFIFQYYEKEERGRGNFPDRFSARQFPNYSSELNVNALLLGDSALYLCASSLGRGGANEKLFFGSGTQLSVL.

The V gene is TRBV4-2, the J gene TRBJ2-3, with a tentative D call TRBD2 (6 bases). Germline CDR1 reads LGHNA; CDR2 reads YNFKEQ. This CDR3 is built from 15 residues. V was shortened by 0 bases and J by 3 bases, with 10 bases between the two germline ends. CDR3 in DNA: TGTGCCAGCAGCCAAGATCTCGGGGGTACAGATACGCAGTATTTT. Translated: CASSQDLGGTDTQYF.

The chain is built from TRBV5-1 and TRBJ2-3, with a tentative D call TRBD1 (6 bases). The CDR3 is 17 amino acids. Trimming took 4 bases from V and 4 from J, leaving 22 bases between them. From germline, CDR1 is SGHRS and CDR2 YFSETQ. The CDR3 region is CASSKDRDTALSDTQYF. DNA of the CDR3: TGCGCCAGCAGCAAAGACCGGGACACAGCCTTATCAGATACGCAGTATTTT.

The V gene is TRBV6-5, the J gene TRBJ1-1, with D perhaps matching TRBD1 (5 bases). Germline CDR1 and CDR2: MNHEY and SVGAGI. Deletions cut 5 bases from V and 4 bases from J, with 17 bases between. This CDR3 spans 15 amino acids. CDR3 coding DNA: TGTGCCAGCAGTCAACGACAGACCCGAGGCACTGAAGCTTTCTTT. This gives the protein CASSQRQTRGTEAFF.

This CDR3 is CASSLVWAGGTGELFF. In nucleotides, the CDR3 is TGTGCCAGCAGCTTAGTCTGGGCCGGGGGCACCGGGGAGCTGTTTTTT. The chain has TRBV7-9 and TRBJ2-2; D is perhaps TRBD2 (6 bases). The CDR3 sequence is 16 residues long. V lost 1 base and J 4 bases, leaving 13 bases between the germline ends. Germline V gene sequence: CDR1 SEHNR, CDR2 FQNEAQ (reference sequence).

In nucleotides, the CDR3 is TGTGCCAGCAGCTCCCACTCGACAGGGCCGTTTACGGGAACGCAGTATTTT. As protein: CASSSHSTGPFTGTQYF. V and J are TRBV7-3 and TRBJ2-3; 7 nucleotides agree with TRBD1. This CDR3 spans 17 amino acids. Germline V lookup: CDR1 SGHTA, CDR2 FQGTGA. Unmatched junction bases numbered 19, after V lost 4 bases and J lost 9 bases.

The J gene is TRBJ1-2, the V gene TRBV29-1; D gene unclear. The germline gives CDR1 SQVTM, CDR2 ANQGSEA. With 7 bases removed from V and 5 bases from J, the gap between germline ends came to 11 bases. The CDR3 sequence is 11 residues long. The CDR3 DNA reads as TGCAGCGCTCAGGCTCTTTATGGCTACACCTTC. It yields the protein CSAQALYGYTF.

The gene calls are TRBV27 and TRBJ2-2; 11 bases are a match to TRBD2. The CDR3 totals 16 residues. Trimming removed 9 bases from V and 0 bases from J; junction bases left unmatched: 6. In germline, CDR1 is MNHEY, CDR2 SMNVEV (reference sequence). The CDR3 region is CARLGTSGPNTGELFF. CDR3 coding DNA: TGTGCCAGACTAGGGACTAGCGGACCGAACACCGGGGAGCTGTTTTTT.

The chain joins TRBV5-1 to TRBJ1-1; 7 bases are a match to TRBD1. V was clipped by 0 bases and J by 8 bases; unmatched bases: 4. In germline, CDR1 is SGHRS, CDR2 YFSETQ. The CDR3 extends over 13 amino acids. The CDR3: CASSLGGTDEAFF. CDR3 in DNA: TGCGCCAGCAGCTTGGGGGGGACAGACGAAGCTTTCTTT.

The CDR3 here is CASGRYGGRHTGELFF. In DNA, the CDR3 is TGCGCCAGCGGCCGTTACGGGGGGCGACACACCGGGGAGCTGTTTTTT. This chain links TRBV10-2 with TRBJ2-2; possible D gene TRBD2, 7 bases. Germline V lookup: CDR1 WSHSY, CDR2 SAAADI. V was cut by 8 bases and J by 3 bases, with 19 bases left in between. The CDR3 length is 16 residues.

V gene TRBV5-1 combines with J gene TRBJ2-7, with D unresolved. The CDR3 spans 12 residues. Trimming removed 0 bases from V and 3 bases from J, with 4 bases in between. Germline assignment: CDR1 SGHRS and CDR2 YFSETQ. CDR3 region: CASSLADYEQYF. In DNA form, the CDR3 reads TGCGCCAGCAGCTTGGCAGACTACGAGCAGTACTTC.